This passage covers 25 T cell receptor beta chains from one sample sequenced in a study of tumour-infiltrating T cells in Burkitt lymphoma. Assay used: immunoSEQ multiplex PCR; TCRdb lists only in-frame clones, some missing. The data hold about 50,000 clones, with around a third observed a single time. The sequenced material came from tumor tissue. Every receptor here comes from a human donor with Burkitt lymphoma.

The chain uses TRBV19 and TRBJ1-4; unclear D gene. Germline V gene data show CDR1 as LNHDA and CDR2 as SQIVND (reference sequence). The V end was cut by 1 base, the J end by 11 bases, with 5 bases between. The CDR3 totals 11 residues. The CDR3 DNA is TGTGCCAGTAGTATAGCCCATAAACTGTTTTTT. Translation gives CASSIAHKLFF.

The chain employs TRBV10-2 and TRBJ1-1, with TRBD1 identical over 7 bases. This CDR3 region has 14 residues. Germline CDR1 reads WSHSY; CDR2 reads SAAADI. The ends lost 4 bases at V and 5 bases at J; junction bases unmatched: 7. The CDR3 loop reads CASSVTGSGTEAFF. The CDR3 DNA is TGCGCCAGCAGTGTGACAGGGAGCGGAACTGAAGCTTTCTTT.

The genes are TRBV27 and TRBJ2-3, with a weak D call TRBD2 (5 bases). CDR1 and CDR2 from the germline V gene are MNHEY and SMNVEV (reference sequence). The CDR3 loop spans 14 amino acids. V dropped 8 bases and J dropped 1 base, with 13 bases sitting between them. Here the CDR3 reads CASRATIGTDTQYF. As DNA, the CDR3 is TGTGCCAGCCGAGCGACTATTGGCACAGATACGCAGTATTTT.

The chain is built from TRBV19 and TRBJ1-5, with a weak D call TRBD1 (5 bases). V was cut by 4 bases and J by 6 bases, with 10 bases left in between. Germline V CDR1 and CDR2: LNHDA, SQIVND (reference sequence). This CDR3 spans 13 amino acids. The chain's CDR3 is CASSRGGGQPQHF. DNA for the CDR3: TGTGCCAGTAGTAGGGGGGGAGGTCAGCCCCAGCATTTT.

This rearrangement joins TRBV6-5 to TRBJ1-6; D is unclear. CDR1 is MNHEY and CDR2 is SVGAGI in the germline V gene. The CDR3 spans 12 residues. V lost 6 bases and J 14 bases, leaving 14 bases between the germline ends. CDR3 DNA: TGTGCCAGCAGGAACGGGCTTGAGACCCTCCACTTT. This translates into CASRNGLETLHF.

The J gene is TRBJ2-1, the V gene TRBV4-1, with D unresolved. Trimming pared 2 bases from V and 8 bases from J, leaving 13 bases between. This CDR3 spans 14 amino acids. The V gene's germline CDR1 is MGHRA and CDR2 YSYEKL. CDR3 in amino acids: CASSQFPRSYEQFF. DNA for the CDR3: TGCGCCAGCAGCCAATTCCCCAGGTCCTATGAGCAGTTCTTC.

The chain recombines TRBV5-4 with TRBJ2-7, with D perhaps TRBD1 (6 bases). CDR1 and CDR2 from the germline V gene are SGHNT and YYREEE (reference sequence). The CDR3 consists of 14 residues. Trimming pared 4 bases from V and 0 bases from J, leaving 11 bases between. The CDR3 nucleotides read TGTGCCAGCAGCAAGGACAGCAGCTCCTACGAGCAGTACTTC. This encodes CASSKDSSSYEQYF.

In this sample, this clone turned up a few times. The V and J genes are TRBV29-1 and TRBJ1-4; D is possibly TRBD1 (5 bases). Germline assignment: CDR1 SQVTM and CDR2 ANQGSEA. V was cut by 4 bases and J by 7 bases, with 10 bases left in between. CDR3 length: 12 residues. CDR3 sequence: CSVGWGSEKLFF. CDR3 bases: TGCAGCGTTGGTTGGGGGAGTGAAAAACTGTTTTTT.

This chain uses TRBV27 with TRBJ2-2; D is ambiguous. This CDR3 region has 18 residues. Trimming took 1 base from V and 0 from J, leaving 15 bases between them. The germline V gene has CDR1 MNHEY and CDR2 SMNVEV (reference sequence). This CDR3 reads CASSLYLFGGANTGELFF. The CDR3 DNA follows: TGTGCCAGCAGTTTATACCTTTTTGGCGGAGCGAACACCGGGGAGCTGTTTTTT.

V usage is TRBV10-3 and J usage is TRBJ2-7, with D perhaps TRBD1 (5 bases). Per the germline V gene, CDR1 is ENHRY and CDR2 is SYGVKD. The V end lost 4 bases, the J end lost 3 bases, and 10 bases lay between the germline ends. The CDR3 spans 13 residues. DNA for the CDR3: TGTGCCATCAGTGGGCAAGGGGACTACGAGCAGTACTTC. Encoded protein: CAISGQGDYEQYF.

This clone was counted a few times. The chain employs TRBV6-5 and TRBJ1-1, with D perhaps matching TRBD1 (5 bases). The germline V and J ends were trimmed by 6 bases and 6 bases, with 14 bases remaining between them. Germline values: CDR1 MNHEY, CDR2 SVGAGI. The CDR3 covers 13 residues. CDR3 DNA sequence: TGTGCCAGCAGCACCCTCGGGGGGGCTGAAGCTTTCTTT. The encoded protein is CASSTLGGAEAFF.

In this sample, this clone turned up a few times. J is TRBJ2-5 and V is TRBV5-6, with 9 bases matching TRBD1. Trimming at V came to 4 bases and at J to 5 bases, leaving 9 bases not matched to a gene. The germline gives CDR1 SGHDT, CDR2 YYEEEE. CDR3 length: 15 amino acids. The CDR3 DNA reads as TGTGCCAGCAGCAAACACAGGGGGCTTGGGGAGACCCAGTACTTC. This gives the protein CASSKHRGLGETQYF.

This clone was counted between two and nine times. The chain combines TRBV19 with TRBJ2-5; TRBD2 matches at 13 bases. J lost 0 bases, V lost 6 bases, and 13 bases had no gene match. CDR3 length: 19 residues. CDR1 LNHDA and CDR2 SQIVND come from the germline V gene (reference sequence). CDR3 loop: CASRKGLAGAANYQETQYF. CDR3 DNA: TGTGCCAGTAGGAAAGGACTAGCGGGGGCCGCTAACTACCAAGAGACCCAGTACTTC.

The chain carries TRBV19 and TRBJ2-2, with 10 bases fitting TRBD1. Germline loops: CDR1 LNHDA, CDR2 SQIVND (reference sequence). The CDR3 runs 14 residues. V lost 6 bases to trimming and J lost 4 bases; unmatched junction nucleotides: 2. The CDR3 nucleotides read TGTGCCAGTAGGTGGGACAGGGGCACCGGGGAGCTGTTTTTT. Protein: CASRWDRGTGELFF.

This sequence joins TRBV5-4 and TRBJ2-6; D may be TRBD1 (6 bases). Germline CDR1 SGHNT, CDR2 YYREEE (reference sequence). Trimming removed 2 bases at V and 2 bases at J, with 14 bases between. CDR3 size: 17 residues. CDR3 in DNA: TGTGCCAGCAGCTTAAAACAGGGAAGTGCTGGGGCCAACGTCCTGACTTTC. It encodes CASSLKQGSAGANVLTF.

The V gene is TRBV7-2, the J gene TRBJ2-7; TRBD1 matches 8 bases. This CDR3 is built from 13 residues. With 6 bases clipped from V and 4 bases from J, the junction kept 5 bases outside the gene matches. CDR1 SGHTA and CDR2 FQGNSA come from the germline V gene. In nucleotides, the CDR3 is TGTGCCAGCAGTCCGGACAGGGATTACGAGCAGTACTTC. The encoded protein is CASSPDRDYEQYF. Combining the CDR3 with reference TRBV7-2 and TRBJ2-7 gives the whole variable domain GAGVSQSPSNKVTEKGKDVELRCDPISGHTALYWYRQSLGQGLEFLIYFQGNSAPDKSGLPSDRFSAERTGGSVSTLTIQRTQQEDSAVYLCASSPDRDYEQYFGPGTRLTVT.

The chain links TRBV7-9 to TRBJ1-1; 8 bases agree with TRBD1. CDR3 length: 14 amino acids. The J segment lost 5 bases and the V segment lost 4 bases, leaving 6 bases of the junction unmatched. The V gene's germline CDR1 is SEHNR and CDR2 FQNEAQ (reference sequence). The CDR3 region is CASSSGTGHTEAFF. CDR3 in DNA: TGTGCCAGCAGCTCGGGGACAGGTCATACTGAAGCTTTCTTT.

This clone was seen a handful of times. CDR3 amino acids: CASNVGVQETQYF. In DNA form, the CDR3 reads TGTGCCAGCAATGTCGGGGTTCAAGAGACCCAGTACTTC. The chain combines TRBV2 with TRBJ2-5; a weak D match, TRBD2 (5 bases). The CDR3 is made up of 13 amino acids. Germline V gene lookup returns CDR1 SNHLY and CDR2 FYNNEI. Trimming cost V 7 bases and J 2 bases, with 11 bases left between them.

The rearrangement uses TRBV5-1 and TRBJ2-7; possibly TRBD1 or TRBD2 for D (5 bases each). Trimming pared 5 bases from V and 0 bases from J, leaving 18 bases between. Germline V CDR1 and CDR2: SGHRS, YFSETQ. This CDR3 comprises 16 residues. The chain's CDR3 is CASRSTLRDASYEQYF. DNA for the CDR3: TGCGCCAGCAGATCAACCCTACGGGACGCCTCCTACGAGCAGTACTTC. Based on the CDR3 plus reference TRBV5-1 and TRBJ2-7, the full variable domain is KAGVTQTPRYLIKTRGQQVTLSCSPISGHRSVSWYQQTPGQGLQFLFEYFSETQRNKGNFPGRFSGRQFSNSRSEMNVSTLELGDSALYLCASRSTLRDASYEQYFGPGTRLTVT.

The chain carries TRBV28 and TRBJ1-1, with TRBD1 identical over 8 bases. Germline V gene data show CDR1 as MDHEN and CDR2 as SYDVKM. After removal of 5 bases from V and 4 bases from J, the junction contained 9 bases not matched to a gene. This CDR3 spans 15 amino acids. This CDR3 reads CASSPHDRGSTEAFF. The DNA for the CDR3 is TGTGCCAGCAGTCCACATGACAGGGGTTCCACTGAAGCTTTCTTT.

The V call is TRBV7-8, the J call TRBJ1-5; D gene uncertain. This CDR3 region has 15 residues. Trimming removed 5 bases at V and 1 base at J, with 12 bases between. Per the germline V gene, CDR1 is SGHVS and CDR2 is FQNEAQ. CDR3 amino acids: CASSPRLRSNQPQHF. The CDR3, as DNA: TGTGCCAGCAGCCCCCGACTCCGGAGCAATCAGCCCCAGCATTTT.

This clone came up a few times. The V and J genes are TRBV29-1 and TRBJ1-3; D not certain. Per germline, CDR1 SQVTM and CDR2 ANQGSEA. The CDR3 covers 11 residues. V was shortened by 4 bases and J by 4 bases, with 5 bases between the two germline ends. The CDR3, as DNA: TGCAGCGTTGGTGCGGGAAACACCATATATTTT. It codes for CSVGAGNTIYF.

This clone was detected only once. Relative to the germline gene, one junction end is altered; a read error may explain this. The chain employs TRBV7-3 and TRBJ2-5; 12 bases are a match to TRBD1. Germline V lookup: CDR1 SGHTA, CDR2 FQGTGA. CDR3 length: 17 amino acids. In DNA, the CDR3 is TGTGCCAGCAGCGCCATAGGGGGGACAGGGGGCCAAGGGACCCAGTACTTC. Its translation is CASSAIGGTGGQGTQYF.

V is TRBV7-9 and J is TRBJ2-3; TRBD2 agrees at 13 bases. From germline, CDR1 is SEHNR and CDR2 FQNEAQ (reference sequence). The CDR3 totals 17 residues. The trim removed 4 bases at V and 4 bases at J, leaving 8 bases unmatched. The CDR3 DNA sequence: TGTGCCAGCAGCTCGCCGAGACTAGCGGGGGGAGCAGATACGCAGTATTTT. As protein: CASSSPRLAGGADTQYF.

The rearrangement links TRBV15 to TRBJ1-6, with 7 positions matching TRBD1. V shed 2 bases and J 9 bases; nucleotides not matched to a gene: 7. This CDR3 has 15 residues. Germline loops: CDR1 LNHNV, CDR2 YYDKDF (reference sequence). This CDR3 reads CATSRLQTGSSPLHF. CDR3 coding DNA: TGTGCCACCAGCAGACTCCAGACAGGGAGTTCACCCCTCCACTTT.